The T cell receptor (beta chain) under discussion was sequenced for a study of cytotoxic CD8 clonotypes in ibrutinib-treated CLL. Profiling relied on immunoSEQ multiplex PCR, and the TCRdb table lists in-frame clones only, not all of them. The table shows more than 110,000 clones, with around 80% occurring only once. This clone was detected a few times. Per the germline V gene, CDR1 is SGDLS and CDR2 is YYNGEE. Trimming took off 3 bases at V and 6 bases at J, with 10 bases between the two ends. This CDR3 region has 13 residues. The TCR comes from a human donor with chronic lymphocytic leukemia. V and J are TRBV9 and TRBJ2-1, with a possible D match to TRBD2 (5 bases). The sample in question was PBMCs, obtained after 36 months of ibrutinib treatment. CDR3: CASSGPLANEQFF. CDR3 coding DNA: TGTGCCAGCAGCGGACCTCTAGCCAATGAGCAGTTCTTC.